This entry lists 13 T cell receptor beta chains sequenced from one sample in a study of CD8 T cells in Susac syndrome. A quantity of about 0.5 to 1 ug RNA underwent reverse transcription using random hexamers. TCRdb reprocessed the immunoSEQ multiplex PCR reads via MiXCR and lists one record per CDR3 protein. The sample consists of more than 95,000 distinct CDR3 sequences, about 93% of them appearing once. Sequences were obtained from CD4+ T cells from PBMCs. The receptors come from a human donor in good health.

Remarks on this clonotype: One end of the junction is discordant with germline, which a read error may explain. The V gene is TRBV7-2, the J gene TRBJ1-1; weak D call: TRBD1 (6 bases). The CDR3 is 14 amino acids. Per the germline V gene, CDR1 is SGHTA and CDR2 is FQGNSA. For the CDR3, the DNA is TGTGCCAGCAGCCCTCCCCGACAGGAGGAAAGCTCGATCTTT. This encodes CASSPPRQEESSIF.

This clonotype has just one count. The chain uses TRBV7-2 and TRBJ1-2; TRBD1 is a possible D gene (6 bases). The CDR3 totals 13 residues. The V end was cut by 3 bases, the J end by 8 bases, with 13 bases between. The germline V gene encodes CDR1 SGHTA and CDR2 FQGNSA. The CDR3: CASSLDSVPGYTF. CDR3 bases: TGTGCCAGCAGCTTGGACAGCGTACCCGGCTACACCTTC.

The chain is built from TRBV7-2 and TRBJ2-1; D is unclear. Germline V lookup: CDR1 SGHTA, CDR2 FQGNSA. The length of the CDR3 is 16 residues. V gave up 0 bases and J gave up 4 bases, with 13 bases separating them. CDR3 sequence reads: CASSLAGRRPYNEQFF. CDR3 sequence (DNA): TGTGCCAGCAGCTTAGCGGGTCGGCGACCATACAATGAGCAGTTCTTC. Filled out from reference TRBV7-2 and TRBJ2-1, the complete variable domain reads GAGVSQSPSNKVTEKGKDVELRCDPISGHTALYWYRQSLGQGLEFLIYFQGNSAPDKSGLPSDRFSAERTGGSVSTLTIQRTQQEDSAVYLCASSLAGRRPYNEQFFGPGTRLTVL.

Comment on this clonotype: Given the absence of the conserved phenylalanine or tryptophan at the CDR3 end, a read error is likely. The CDR3 DNA follows: TGTGCCAGCAGCTTAGGCCTCTATGAGCAGTTCTCC. Translated, it gives CASSLGLYEQFS. The chain recombines TRBV7-2 with TRBJ2-1; D gene uncertain. CDR1 and CDR2 (germline): SGHTA, FQGNSA. This CDR3 has 12 residues. V gave up 1 base and J gave up 8 bases, with 6 bases separating them.

CDR3 DNA: TGTGCCTGGAGTGGACAGGGGAAGGAGCAGTTCTTC. Its protein product is CAWSGQGKEQFF. V and J are TRBV30 and TRBJ2-1; 8 bases line up with TRBD1. CDR1 and CDR2 from the germline V gene are GTSNPN and SVGIG (reference sequence). This CDR3 is built from 12 residues. Unmatched junction bases numbered 3, after V lost 1 base and J lost 10 bases.

V gene TRBV7-2 combines with J gene TRBJ2-3, with no clear D. The V and J ends lost 1 base and 4 bases respectively, with 9 bases between them. CDR3 length equals 14 residues. Germline CDR1 is SGHTA and CDR2 is FQGNSA. CDR3 amino acids: CASSLVSSSDTQYF. The DNA of the CDR3 is TGTGCCAGCAGCTTAGTTTCCTCCTCAGATACGCAGTATTTT. Full variable domain (rest looked up from reference TRBV7-2 and TRBJ2-3): GAGVSQSPSNKVTEKGKDVELRCDPISGHTALYWYRQSLGQGLEFLIYFQGNSAPDKSGLPSDRFSAERTGGSVSTLTIQRTQQEDSAVYLCASSLVSSSDTQYFGPGTRLTVL.

J is TRBJ2-5 and V is TRBV2, with D perhaps matching TRBD1 (6 bases). The germline V gene encodes CDR1 SNHLY and CDR2 FYNNEI. The CDR3 loop spans 14 amino acids. Trimming stripped 7 bases from V and 0 bases from J, with 12 bases between. The chain's CDR3 is CASTWDNHQETQYF. CDR3 DNA: TGTGCCAGCACTTGGGACAACCACCAAGAGACCCAGTACTTC. The full variable domain, in which reference TRBV2 and TRBJ2-5 provide the parts outside the CDR3, is EPEVTQTPSHQVTQMGQEVILRCVPISNHLYFYWYRQILGQKVEFLVSFYNNEISEKSEIFDDQFSVERPDGSNFTLKIRSTKLEDSAMYFCASTWDNHQETQYFGPGTRLLVL.

This chain joins TRBV20-1 and TRBJ2-1; weak D call: TRBD2 (6 bases). V lost 3 bases and J 10 bases, leaving 19 bases between the germline ends. The CDR3 totals 14 residues. The germline CDR1 and CDR2 sequences are DFQATT and SNEGSKA (reference sequence). As DNA, the CDR3 is TGCAGTGCTAGTAACGCGGGACGGGCGGGGGAGCAGTTCTTC. It codes for CSASNAGRAGEQFF.

This chain connects TRBV4-3 to TRBJ1-5, with D perhaps matching TRBD1 (5 bases). The germline gives CDR1 LGHNA, CDR2 YSLEER. V was cut by 4 bases and J by 9 bases, with 16 bases left in between. The CDR3 length is 14 residues. The CDR3 sequence: CASSPGPTIPPQHF. DNA of the CDR3: TGCGCCAGCAGCCCGGGACCGACCATCCCGCCCCAGCATTTT.

The chain joins TRBV6-6 to TRBJ2-3; D may be TRBD2 (5 bases). The CDR3 extends over 16 amino acids. V dropped 2 bases and J dropped 0 bases, with 12 bases sitting between them. The germline V gene encodes CDR1 MNHNY and CDR2 SVGAGI (reference sequence). In nucleotides, the CDR3 is TGTGCCAGCAGTTACCCTTCCCAGCGGAGCACAGATACGCAGTATTTT. Amino acid sequence: CASSYPSQRSTDTQYF.

This clonotype was observed once. The chain couples TRBV27 to TRBJ2-5; D is unclear. CDR1 and CDR2 (germline): MNHEY, SMNVEV (reference sequence). This CDR3 has 14 amino acids. Trimming cost V 1 base and J 2 bases, with 8 bases left between them. The CDR3 here is CASSLWADQETQYF. The CDR3 DNA sequence: TGTGCCAGCAGTTTATGGGCAGATCAAGAGACCCAGTACTTC.

The chain is built from TRBV19 and TRBJ2-1, with TRBD2 identical over 11 bases. There are 16 residues in the CDR3. Unmatched junction bases numbered 3, after V lost 3 bases and J lost 2 bases. Germline V gene sequence: CDR1 LNHDA, CDR2 SQIVND (reference sequence). Here the CDR3 reads CASSIILAGAYNEQFF. The CDR3 nucleotides read TGTGCCAGTAGTATCATACTAGCGGGAGCCTACAATGAGCAGTTCTTC.

CDR3 residues: CASSLVRGSYNYSNQPQHF. CDR3 DNA: TGTGCCAGCAGTTTAGTTAGGGGCAGCTACAACTATAGCAATCAGCCCCAGCATTTT. The chain is built from TRBV12-3 or TRBV12-4 and TRBJ1-5; maybe TRBD1 (5 bases). The germline V and J ends were trimmed by 1 base and 0 bases, with 19 bases remaining between them. The length of the CDR3 is 19 residues.